The present entry profiles one T cell receptor beta chain with its context. Its antigen is not identified. The data derive from a study of T cells in Graves' hyperthyroidism and ophthalmopathy. Notes on the study in general: In the blood, most expanded thyroid clonotypes above 0.001 appeared as well. Ophthalmopathy was told apart from stable hyperthyroidism by a 13 V-J model.

The source material, RNA transcripts, was used to amplify TCR beta CDR3 regions. First-round RT-PCR targeting the TCR CDR3 was performed with the HTBI primer set. TCRdb re-called the multiplex PCR reads through MiXCR, storing one row per CDR3 protein. The sample yields about 570,000 distinct CDR3 sequences, approximately 44% seen once. Researchers barred patients who had uncontrolled infection, other autoimmune disease, pregnancy or lactation. Diagnostic assessment was based on clinical symptoms, serum thyroxine and TRAb, thyroid ultrasound and orbital computed tomography. The CDR3 sequence is 12 residues long. In germline, CDR1 is SGHTA, CDR2 FQGNSA. V lost 3 bases and J lost 15; bases outside the gene matches: 6.

The V call is TRBV7-2, the J call TRBJ2-1; 9 nucleotides agree with TRBD1. The clonotype originates from an adult woman with Graves' disease, either hyperthyroidism or ophthalmopathy (not recorded which). The specimen sequenced was peripheral blood or thyroid tissue (not recorded which). The CDR3 here is CASSFTGGYSFF. The CDR3 nucleotides read TGTGCCAGCAGCTTCACAGGGGGCTATTCGTTCTTC.